This T cell receptor beta chain appears in the sequencing data of a study of metastatic and nonmetastatic thyroid tumors. Overall study context: Thyroid patients, malignant and benign, had repertoires compared across blood and tumor or nodule tissue. Study observations and caveats: Across blood and tumor, TCR beta diversity in malignant thyroid tumors was reportedly significantly higher than in benign nodules.

No patient had received any treatment before thyroid surgery. Authors' data handling: Between-group CDR3 differences, defined by clinicopathological status, yielded a distant-metastasis classifier for papillary thyroid cancer. With MiXCR, TCRdb called clones anew from the PCR reads. The V and J calls reflect TCRdb's pipeline rather than the authors' work. The data contain around 37,000 clones, roughly 26% of them singletons. V shed 10 bases and J shed 6 bases, with 15 bases lying between them. The CDR3 loop spans 13 amino acids. Germline loops: CDR1 MDHEN, CDR2 SYDVKM. This clone has at least ten counts. Its antigen is undetermined.

Sequenced input: tumor tissue. The chain carries TRBV28 and TRBJ2-2; D unresolved. The TCR originated in a female donor with papillary thyroid cancer or a benign thyroid nodule (not recorded which). Some clones in this sample may be carry-over from other donors' samples. The CDR3 here is CATKLLAPGELFF. For the CDR3, the DNA is TGTGCCACCAAACTCCTGGCGCCCGGGGAGCTGTTTTTT.